The clone carrying this T cell receptor (beta chain) has more than one count but fewer than ten. This sample was included in a study of beta chain features in type 1 diabetes. Sorting produced populations that all topped 98% purity. Reverse transcription of all isolated RNA meant that expressed TCRB transcripts were sequenced. Profiling relied on immunoSEQ multiplex PCR, and the TCRdb table lists in-frame clones only, not all of them. Among more than 300,000 clones listed, approximately 16% were seen once. The sequencing input was naive CD4+ T cells from blood. This clonotype originated in a woman younger than 35 in good health.

The CDR3 nucleotides read TGTGCCTGGAGCGTGAGGGGACAGGGGGAAAAGACTGAAGCTTTCTTT. Translated, it gives CAWSVRGQGEKTEAFF. The chain uses TRBV30 and TRBJ1-1; 11 bases line up with TRBD1. This CDR3 contains 16 residues. V shed 3 bases and J 5 bases; nucleotides not matched to a gene: 11. Germline assignment: CDR1 GTSNPN and CDR2 SVGIG (reference sequence).